Shown below are 7 T cell receptor beta chains from a single sample sequenced in a study of vaccination and CD4 T cells after COVID-19. Specified treatment: 10-day PBMC culture with coronavirus spike peptide pools or control peptides (ViraFEST assay). At the Johns Hopkins FTIC core, DNA taken from cultured CD4+ T cells was sequenced by way of the Oncomine TCR Beta short-read assay. TCRdb processed the PCR reads anew with MiXCR; each CDR3 protein has one entry. The sample lists over 20,000 distinct CDR3 sequences; around 40% were seen once. These receptors have no known antigen. The sequencing sample was made of CD4+ T cells from blood, cultured in vitro. The receptors were gathered from a human donor who had recovered from COVID-19.

The gene calls are TRBV21-1 and TRBJ1-2; the D call TRBD1 from the table was never checked on the DNA. TRBV21-1 is annotated as a pseudogene. CDR3 length equals 14 residues. CDR3 DNA sequence: TGTGCCAGCAGCATGGGGACAGGGGTCGGGGGCTACACCTTC. It encodes CASSMGTGVGGYTF.

The V and J genes are TRBV28 and TRBJ2-5; 8 positions match TRBD1. This CDR3 is built from 15 residues. Trimming took 2 bases from V and 4 from J; bases not matched to a gene: 6. Germline V gene lookup returns CDR1 MDHEN and CDR2 SYDVKM. CDR3 in amino acids: CASSLGAGGRETQYF. The CDR3 DNA follows: TGTGCCAGCAGTTTAGGGGCAGGGGGCAGAGAGACCCAGTACTTC.

This clonotype was counted only a few times. The CDR3 reads CSAIRTGTQETQYF. DNA of the CDR3: TGCAGTGCTATCCGGACAGGCACCCAAGAGACCCAGTACTTC. The gene calls are TRBV20-1 and TRBJ2-5; 7 bases are a match to TRBD1. The V gene's germline CDR1 is DFQATT and CDR2 SNEGSKA (reference sequence). V lost 4 bases and J lost 1; bases outside the gene matches: 6. This CDR3 spans 14 amino acids.

This clonotype was counted once. The chain uses TRBV24-1 and TRBJ2-3, with D tentatively TRBD2 (6 bases). The germline V gene encodes CDR1 KGHDR and CDR2 SFDVKD. The V end lost 0 bases, the J end lost 3 bases, and 18 bases lay between the germline ends. The length of the CDR3 is 18 residues. CDR3 region: CATSDLQGPRAGTDTQYF. DNA of the CDR3: TGTGCCACCAGTGATTTGCAAGGGCCCCGTGCGGGGACAGATACGCAGTATTTT.

The chain couples TRBV15 to TRBJ2-7, with D uncertain. The V end lost 1 base, the J end lost 0 bases, and 7 bases lay between the germline ends. The germline V gene encodes CDR1 LNHNV and CDR2 YYDKDF (reference sequence). The CDR3 totals 14 residues. CDR3: CATSRGGTSYEQYF. For the CDR3, the DNA is TGTGCCACCAGCAGAGGAGGAACCTCCTACGAGCAGTACTTC.

This clonotype was picked up a small number of times. The chain is built from TRBV27 and TRBJ2-7; TRBD1 matches 9 bases. CDR3 length: 14 residues. J lost 5 bases, V lost 5 bases, and 7 bases had no gene match. The germline CDR1 and CDR2 sequences are MNHEY and SMNVEV (reference sequence). CDR3 coding DNA: TGTGCCAGCAGTGTATGGGACAGGGTCCACGAGCAGTACTTC. This translates into CASSVWDRVHEQYF.

This chain links TRBV20-1 with TRBJ2-1; the match to TRBD2 covers 11 bases. The V gene's germline CDR1 is DFQATT and CDR2 SNEGSKA (reference sequence). J gave up 11 bases and V 3 bases, and 12 bases lay outside the gene matches. CDR3 size: 15 residues. The CDR3 sequence is CSASATGLAVNKQFF. The CDR3 DNA reads TGCAGTGCTAGTGCAACGGGACTAGCGGTGAATAAGCAGTTCTTC.